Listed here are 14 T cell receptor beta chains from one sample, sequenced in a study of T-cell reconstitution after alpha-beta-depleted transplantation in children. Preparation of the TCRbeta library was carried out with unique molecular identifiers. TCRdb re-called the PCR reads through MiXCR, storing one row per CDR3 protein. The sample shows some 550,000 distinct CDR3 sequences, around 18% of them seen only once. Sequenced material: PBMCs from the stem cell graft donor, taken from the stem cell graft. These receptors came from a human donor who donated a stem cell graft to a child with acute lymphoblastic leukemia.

The CDR3 region is CASSGVPGTQVERDPYEQYF. The CDR3 DNA sequence: TGTGCCAGCAGTGGGGTACCCGGGACCCAGGTGGAGCGGGATCCCTACGAGCAGTACTTC. This rearrangement joins TRBV27 to TRBJ2-7; TRBD2 aligns across 7 bases. Looked up from germline, CDR1 is MNHEY and CDR2 is SMNVEV (reference sequence). The CDR3 runs to 20 residues. V lost 5 bases, J lost 2 bases, and 24 bases stayed unmatched.

The CDR3, as DNA: TGCAGCGTTGAGGGGGTAGCGGGAACCTACGAGCAGTACTTC. It translates to CSVEGVAGTYEQYF. The chain carries TRBV29-1 and TRBJ2-7, with 8 bases that match TRBD2. The CDR3 is 14 amino acids. Germline V gives CDR1 SQVTM, CDR2 ANQGSEA. With 3 bases clipped from V and 2 bases from J, the junction kept 6 bases outside the gene matches.

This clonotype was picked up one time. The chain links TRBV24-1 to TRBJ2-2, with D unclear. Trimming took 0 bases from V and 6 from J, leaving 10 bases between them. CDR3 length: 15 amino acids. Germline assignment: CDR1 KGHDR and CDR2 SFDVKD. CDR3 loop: CATSDLQTVAGELFF. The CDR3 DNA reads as TGTGCCACCAGTGATTTGCAAACAGTCGCCGGGGAGCTGTTTTTT.

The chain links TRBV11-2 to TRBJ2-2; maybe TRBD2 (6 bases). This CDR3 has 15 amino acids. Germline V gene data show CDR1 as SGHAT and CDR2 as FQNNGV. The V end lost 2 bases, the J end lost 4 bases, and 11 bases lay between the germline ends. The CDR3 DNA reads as TGTGCCAGCAGCTTACCGGGACTTTCCACCGGGGAGCTGTTTTTT. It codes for CASSLPGLSTGELFF.

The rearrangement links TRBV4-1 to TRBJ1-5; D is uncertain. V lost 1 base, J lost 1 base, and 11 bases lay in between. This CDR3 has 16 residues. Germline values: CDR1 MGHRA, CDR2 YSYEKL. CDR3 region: CASSQVGGRSNQPQHF. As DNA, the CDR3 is TGCGCCAGCAGCCAAGTGGGTGGTCGGAGCAATCAGCCCCAGCATTTT.

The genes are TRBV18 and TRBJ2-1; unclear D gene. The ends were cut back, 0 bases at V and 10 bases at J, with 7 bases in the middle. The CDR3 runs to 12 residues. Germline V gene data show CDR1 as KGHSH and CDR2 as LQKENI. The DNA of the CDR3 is TGTGCCAGCTCACCACCGTTTGGAGAGCAGTTCTTC. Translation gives CASSPPFGEQFF.

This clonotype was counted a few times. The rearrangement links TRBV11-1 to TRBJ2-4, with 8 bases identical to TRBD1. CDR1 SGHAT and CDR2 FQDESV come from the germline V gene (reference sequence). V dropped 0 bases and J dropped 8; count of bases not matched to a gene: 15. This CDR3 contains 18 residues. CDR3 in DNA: TGTGCCAGCAGCTTAGCGACGACAGGGGTGAGGCCCGGAGACATTCAGTACTTC. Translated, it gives CASSLATTGVRPGDIQYF.

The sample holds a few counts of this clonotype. CDR3 DNA: TGTGCCAGCAGCTCCTGGATGGATACGCAGTATTTT. Amino acids: CASSSWMDTQYF. The chain carries TRBV7-2 and TRBJ2-3; D remains unclear. CDR1 is SGHTA, CDR2 FQGNSA, per germline. CDR3 length: 12 amino acids. The V end lost 4 bases, the J end lost 6 bases, and 8 bases lay between the germline ends.

This CDR3 is CASSLGVGGRYEQYF. CDR3 bases: TGTGCCAGCAGCTTAGGTGTCGGGGGTAGATACGAGCAGTACTTC. The rearrangement joins TRBV7-3 to TRBJ2-7; D might be TRBD2 (6 bases). This CDR3 has 15 amino acids. Germline V gene sequence: CDR1 SGHTA, CDR2 FQGTGA. Deletions cut 2 bases from V and 4 bases from J, with 15 bases between.

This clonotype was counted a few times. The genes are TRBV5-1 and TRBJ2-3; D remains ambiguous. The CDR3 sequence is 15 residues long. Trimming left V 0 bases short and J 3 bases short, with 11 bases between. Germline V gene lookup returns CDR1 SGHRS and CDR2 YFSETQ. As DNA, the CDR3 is TGCGCCAGCAGCTTGGACACCCACTTGACAGATACGCAGTATTTT. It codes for CASSLDTHLTDTQYF.

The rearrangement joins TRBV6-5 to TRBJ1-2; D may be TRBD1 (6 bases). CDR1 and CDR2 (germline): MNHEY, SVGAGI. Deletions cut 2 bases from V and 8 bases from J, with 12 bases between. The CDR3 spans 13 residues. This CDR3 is CASSYEGGGGYTF. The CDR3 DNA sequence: TGTGCCAGCAGTTACGAAGGGGGAGGCGGCTACACCTTC.

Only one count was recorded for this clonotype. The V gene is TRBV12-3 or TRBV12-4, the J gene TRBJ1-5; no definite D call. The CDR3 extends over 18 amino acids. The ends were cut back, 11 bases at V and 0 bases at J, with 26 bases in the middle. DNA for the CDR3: TGTGCCTTCAGTTCCAGCCGGGTGACCGAATATAGCAATCAGCCCCAGCATTTT. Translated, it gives CAFSSSRVTEYSNQPQHF.

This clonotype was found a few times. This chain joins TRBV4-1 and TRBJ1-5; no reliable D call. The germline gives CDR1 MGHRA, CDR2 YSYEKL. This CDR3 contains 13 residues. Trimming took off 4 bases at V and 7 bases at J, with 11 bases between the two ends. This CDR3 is CASSPLSRQPQHF. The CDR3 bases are TGCGCCAGCAGCCCCCTCTCGCGGCAGCCCCAGCATTTT.

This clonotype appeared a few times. CDR3 nucleotides: TGCGCCAGCAGCTGGGACAGTAACTCCTACAATGAGCAGTTCTTC. Protein: CASSWDSNSYNEQFF. The gene calls are TRBV5-1 and TRBJ2-1, with 7 bases fitting TRBD1. J lost 0 bases, V lost 3 bases, and 3 bases had no gene match. The CDR3 is made up of 15 amino acids. Germline assignment: CDR1 SGHRS and CDR2 YFSETQ.